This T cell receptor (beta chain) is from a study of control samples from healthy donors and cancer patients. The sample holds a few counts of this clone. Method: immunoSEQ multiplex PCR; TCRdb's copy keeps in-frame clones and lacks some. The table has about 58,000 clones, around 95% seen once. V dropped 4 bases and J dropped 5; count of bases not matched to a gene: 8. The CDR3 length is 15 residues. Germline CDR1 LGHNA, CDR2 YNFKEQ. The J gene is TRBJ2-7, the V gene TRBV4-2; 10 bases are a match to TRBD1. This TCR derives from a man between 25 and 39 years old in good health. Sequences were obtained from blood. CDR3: CASSPGTGALDEQYF. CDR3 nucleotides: TGTGCCAGCAGCCCCGGGACAGGGGCTTTGGACGAGCAGTACTTC.